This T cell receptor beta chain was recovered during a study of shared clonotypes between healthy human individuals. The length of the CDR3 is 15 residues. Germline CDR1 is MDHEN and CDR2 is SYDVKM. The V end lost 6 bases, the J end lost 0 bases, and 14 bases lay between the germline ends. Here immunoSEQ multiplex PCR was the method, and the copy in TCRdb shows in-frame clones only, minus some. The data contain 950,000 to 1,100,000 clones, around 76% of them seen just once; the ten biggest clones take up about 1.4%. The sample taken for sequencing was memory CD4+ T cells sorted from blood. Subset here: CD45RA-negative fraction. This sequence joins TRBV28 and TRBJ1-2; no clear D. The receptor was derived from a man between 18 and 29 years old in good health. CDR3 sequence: CASRRTVSPNYGYTF. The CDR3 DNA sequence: TGTGCCAGCAGGAGGACTGTATCCCCTAACTATGGCTACACCTTC.